What follows are 27 T cell receptor beta chains derived from one specimen sequenced in a study of shared clonotypes between healthy human individuals. TCRdb keeps only in-frame clones here, not all; method: immunoSEQ multiplex PCR. The data contain about 1.1 million clones, roughly 80% of them singletons. The sequenced sample consisted of memory CD4+ T cells from PBMCs. The sample's subset: CD45RA-negative fraction. These receptors all stem from a man aged 18 to 29 in good health. Some clones in this sample may be carry-over from other donors' samples.

This chain uses TRBV2 with TRBJ2-2, with 9 positions matching TRBD1. The CDR3 runs to 15 residues. The germline V gene has CDR1 SNHLY and CDR2 FYNNEI. V shed 6 bases and J 5 bases; nucleotides not matched to a gene: 7. Written as DNA, the CDR3 is TGTGCCAGCAGGCCGGGACAGGGTTGGACCGGGGAGCTGTTTTTT. Its protein is CASRPGQGWTGELFF. The full variable domain, its missing parts supplied by reference TRBV2 and TRBJ2-2, is EPEVTQTPSHQVTQMGQEVILRCVPISNHLYFYWYRQILGQKVEFLVSFYNNEISEKSEIFDDQFSVERPDGSNFTLKIRSTKLEDSAMYFCASRPGQGWTGELFFGEGSRLTVL.

The chain combines TRBV29-1 with TRBJ2-3; a weak D match, TRBD2 (5 bases). The V end lost 4 bases, the J end lost 4 bases, and 18 bases lay between the germline ends. This CDR3 has 15 amino acids. Germline CDR1 SQVTM, CDR2 ANQGSEA. CDR3 sequence reads: CSVVGRTPRADTQYF. DNA for the CDR3: TGCAGCGTTGTGGGCCGGACCCCGAGGGCAGATACGCAGTATTTT.

There are a few counts of this clone. The rearrangement links TRBV6-6 to TRBJ2-7, with D perhaps matching TRBD2 (5 bases). The CDR3 spans 13 residues. V was pared by 10 bases and J by 5 bases, with 18 bases between. CDR1 is MNHNY, CDR2 SVGAGI, per germline (reference sequence). In DNA, the CDR3 is TGTGCCACAGCCATTTCCGGGGTAGACGAGCAGTACTTC. Translation: CATAISGVDEQYF.

In this sample, this clone turned up once. The V call is TRBV28, the J call TRBJ2-7; no firm D call. V was clipped by 6 bases and J by 4 bases, with 10 bases between them. The CDR3 is 12 amino acids. Germline V gene sequence: CDR1 MDHEN, CDR2 SYDVKM. The CDR3 here is CASSSARYEQYF. The CDR3 DNA follows: TGTGCCAGCAGCTCCGCCAGGTACGAGCAGTACTTC.

The chain couples TRBV2 to TRBJ1-2; possible D gene TRBD1, 6 bases. With 5 bases removed from V and 8 bases from J, the gap between germline ends came to 9 bases. CDR3 length: 11 residues. From germline, CDR1 is SNHLY and CDR2 FYNNEI. The CDR3 DNA is TGTGCCAGCAGTAGTACAGGGGGCTACACCTTC. Translation gives CASSSTGGYTF.

The chain has TRBV7-2 and TRBJ2-3, with D possibly TRBD2 on 5 matching bases. The CDR3 consists of 16 residues. Trimming shortened V by 2 bases and J by 0 bases, and 12 bases separated the two germline ends. Looked up from germline, CDR1 is SGHTA and CDR2 is FQGNSA. The CDR3, as DNA: TGTGCCAGCAGCTTACAAGCGGACTCTAGCACAGATACGCAGTATTTT. Residues: CASSLQADSSTDTQYF.

The gene calls are TRBV5-4 and TRBJ2-3, with 7 bases aligning to TRBD1. The CDR3 consists of 16 residues. Germline V gene sequence: CDR1 SGHNT, CDR2 YYREEE (reference sequence). V shed 0 bases, J shed 4 bases, and the junction held 8 bases outside the gene matches. CDR3 region: CASSLEQGTAADTQYF. Written as DNA, the CDR3 is TGTGCCAGCAGCTTGGAGCAGGGGACAGCCGCAGATACGCAGTATTTT.

The rearrangement uses TRBV9 and TRBJ2-3; 8 bases line up with TRBD1. This CDR3 has 17 residues. V was pared by 3 bases and J by 1 base, with 10 bases of the junction left unmatched. Looked up from germline, CDR1 is SGDLS and CDR2 is YYNGEE. This chain's CDR3 is CASSDRIRGRGTDTQYF. The CDR3 DNA reads TGTGCCAGCAGCGATCGGATCAGGGGGCGCGGCACAGATACGCAGTATTTT.

V gene TRBV6-4 combines with J gene TRBJ2-7, with 9 bases lining up with TRBD2. Germline V CDR1 and CDR2: MRHNA, SNTAGT. The CDR3 is 15 residues long. The V gene end was trimmed by 2 bases and the J gene end by 5 bases; junction bases not matched to a gene: 7. The CDR3 nucleotides are TGTGCCAGCAGTGACGCGGGAGGGCTCCCCCACGAGCAGTACTTC. Translating it yields CASSDAGGLPHEQYF.

The CDR3 region is CASSSRTGSSYEQYF. The CDR3 DNA reads TGTGCCAGCAGCTCCCGGACAGGGAGCTCCTACGAGCAGTACTTC. This chain joins TRBV6-5 and TRBJ2-7, with TRBD1 matching over 8 bases. CDR1 and CDR2 from the germline V gene are MNHEY and SVGAGI. The CDR3 runs 15 residues. The V segment lost 6 bases and the J segment 0 bases; nucleotides outside the gene matches: 7.

Regarding this clone: With a much larger clone just one base away, this may be a read error. The sample holds other DNA sequences that translate to the same CDR3. CDR3 amino acids: CAISDSFYGYTF. For the CDR3, the DNA is TGTGCCATTAGCGACAGCTTCTATGGCTACACCTTC. The chain employs TRBV10-3 and TRBJ1-2, with TRBD1 as a possible D gene (5 bases). CDR1 ENHRY and CDR2 SYGVKD come from the germline V gene. V shed 9 bases and J shed 4 bases, with 12 bases lying between them. The CDR3 sequence is 12 residues long.

This chain uses TRBV28 with TRBJ1-4; 9 nucleotides align to TRBD1. Trimming at V came to 5 bases and at J to 4 bases, leaving 8 bases not matched to a gene. Germline V gives CDR1 MDHEN, CDR2 SYDVKM. This CDR3 spans 16 amino acids. CDR3 sequence: CASSPGTGLDNEKLFF. The CDR3 nucleotides are TGTGCCAGCAGTCCTGGGACAGGGTTGGATAATGAAAAACTGTTTTTT.

This clone showed up just a few times. As DNA, the CDR3 is TGTGCCAGTAGCACCCAAGCCAAAAACATTCAGTACTTC. This sequence encodes CASSTQAKNIQYF. This sequence joins TRBV19 and TRBJ2-4; D not resolved. Trimming took 6 bases from V and 0 from J, leaving 6 bases between them. Germline-derived CDR1 and CDR2 are LNHDA and SQIVND (reference sequence). The CDR3 length is 13 residues.

This sequence joins TRBV18 and TRBJ1-5; the D is unclear. CDR1 is KGHSH and CDR2 is LQKENI in the germline V gene. CDR3 length: 15 amino acids. Trimming shortened V by 6 bases and J by 7 bases, and 19 bases separated the two germline ends. The CDR3: CASSVGVGLGQPQHF. The CDR3 DNA sequence: TGTGCCAGCTCCGTCGGGGTAGGGTTGGGCCAGCCCCAGCATTTT.

The genes are TRBV4-1 and TRBJ2-3; TRBD1 matches 9 bases. This CDR3 is built from 17 residues. With V trimmed by 0 bases and J by 2 bases, 6 bases remained unmatched. Germline V gene lookup returns CDR1 MGHRA and CDR2 YSYEKL. CDR3 coding DNA: TGCGCCAGCAGCCAAGATTCCGGGACAGGGAACACAGATACGCAGTATTTT. Translated, it gives CASSQDSGTGNTDTQYF.

This clone has ten or more counts. J is TRBJ2-2 and V is TRBV7-2, with D tentatively TRBD2 (5 bases). This CDR3 is built from 13 residues. V was trimmed by 6 bases and J by 8 bases, leaving 13 bases between them. CDR1 and CDR2 (germline): SGHTA, FQGNSA. The chain's CDR3 is CASSPVRAGELFF. The CDR3 coding sequence is TGTGCCAGCAGTCCAGTGCGGGCTGGGGAGCTGTTTTTT.

This clone was counted only a few times. The chain is built from TRBV28 and TRBJ2-2; D may be TRBD1 (6 bases). The germline V gene has CDR1 MDHEN and CDR2 SYDVKM. V was trimmed by 0 bases and J by 7 bases, leaving 12 bases between them. The CDR3 contains 15 residues. In DNA, the CDR3 is TGTGCCAGCAGTTTATGGCGGGTCAGGGGCGGGGAGCTGTTTTTT. Encoded protein: CASSLWRVRGGELFF.

Of note for this clone: The identical CDR3 is also encoded by other nucleotide sequences in the sample. The chain recombines TRBV27 with TRBJ1-2; D is unresolved. This CDR3 has 13 amino acids. Germline values: CDR1 MNHEY, CDR2 SMNVEV (reference sequence). The V end lost 5 bases, the J end lost 4 bases, and 11 bases lay between the germline ends. CDR3 bases: TGTGCCAGCAGTCCGAAGGCGGTCTATGGCTACACCTTC. Its translation: CASSPKAVYGYTF.

The sample holds a few counts of this clone. The J gene is TRBJ1-1, the V gene TRBV6-1, with D unresolved. Germline V gives CDR1 MNHNS, CDR2 SASEGT. The V end was cut by 1 base, the J end by 0 bases, with 6 bases between. The CDR3 runs 14 residues. This chain's CDR3 is CASSEVTVNTEAFF. CDR3 DNA sequence: TGTGCCAGCAGTGAAGTAACGGTGAACACTGAAGCTTTCTTT.

V and J are TRBV28 and TRBJ1-1; TRBD1 matches at 8 bases. The junction had 7 bases not matched to a gene; V was cut back by 5 bases and J by 2 bases. CDR3 length: 15 amino acids. Germline CDR1 MDHEN, CDR2 SYDVKM. For the CDR3, the DNA is TGTGCCAGCAGTCCAGGGGGCGCCGATAACACTGAAGCTTTCTTT. Translation gives CASSPGGADNTEAFF.

This clone occurred a few times. The identical CDR3 is also encoded by other nucleotide sequences in the sample. This sequence joins TRBV18 and TRBJ2-7; no clear D gene. From germline, CDR1 is KGHSH and CDR2 LQKENI. This CDR3 comprises 13 residues. The V and J ends lost 2 bases and 0 bases respectively, with 5 bases between them. The DNA of the CDR3 is TGTGCCAGCTCACCAGGTAGCTCCTACGAGCAGTACTTC. Translation gives CASSPGSSYEQYF.

The rearrangement links TRBV18 to TRBJ1-1, with D unresolved. This CDR3 is 14 amino acids long. The germline gives CDR1 KGHSH, CDR2 LQKENI. V dropped 6 bases and J dropped 2 bases, with 13 bases sitting between them. CDR3 bases: TGTGCCAGCTCGGGCTTGGACGGCAACACTGAAGCTTTCTTT. Its protein product is CASSGLDGNTEAFF.

On this clone: The same CDR3 is also encoded by other DNA sequences in this sample. This chain connects TRBV7-9 to TRBJ2-5; D gene ambiguous. The length of the CDR3 is 11 residues. V was trimmed by 2 bases and J by 5 bases, leaving 3 bases between them. Per the germline V gene, CDR1 is SEHNR and CDR2 is FQNEAQ (reference sequence). The CDR3 nucleotides read TGTGCCAGCAGCTTAATCGAGACCCAGTACTTC. Amino acids: CASSLIETQYF.

The rearrangement joins TRBV28 to TRBJ2-3, with D possibly TRBD1 on 6 matching bases. The CDR3 totals 15 residues. Germline V gene lookup returns CDR1 MDHEN and CDR2 SYDVKM. V lost 5 bases and J 1 base, leaving 13 bases between the germline ends. This chain's CDR3 is CASSGPRGRTDTQYF. In DNA, the CDR3 is TGTGCCAGCAGTGGCCCCAGGGGTCGCACAGATACGCAGTATTTT.

The genes are TRBV27 and TRBJ2-2; D gene ambiguous. The CDR3 length is 16 residues. Germline V gene lookup returns CDR1 MNHEY and CDR2 SMNVEV (reference sequence). Trimming took off 5 bases at V and 0 bases at J, with 13 bases between the two ends. CDR3 protein: CASSAMGRTNTGELFF. The CDR3 nucleotides are TGTGCCAGCAGTGCAATGGGCAGGACGAACACCGGGGAGCTGTTTTTT.

The chain has TRBV7-7 and TRBJ1-4, with 8 bases aligning to TRBD1. CDR3 length: 13 residues. The germline V gene has CDR1 SSHAT and CDR2 FNYEAQ (reference sequence). V was clipped by 3 bases and J by 7 bases; unmatched bases: 1. CDR3 region: CASSFGQGEKLFF. CDR3 nucleotide sequence: TGTGCCAGCAGCTTCGGACAGGGTGAAAAACTGTTTTTT.

This chain links TRBV4-3 with TRBJ2-7, with D unresolved. The germline V gene encodes CDR1 LGHNA and CDR2 YSLEER. V dropped 3 bases and J dropped 0 bases, with 9 bases sitting between them. This CDR3 is 14 amino acids long. The CDR3, as DNA: TGCGCCAGCAGCCAGCAGGCTTTCTCCTACGAGCAGTACTTC. Translated, it gives CASSQQAFSYEQYF.